This T cell receptor beta chain comes out of a study of STAT3 mutations in large granular lymphocyte leukemia. Study-wide results and caveats: Every T-LGLL patient had at least one immunodominant TCRbeta clonotype. All newly emerging clones after therapy were STAT3 wild type. Variable sampling intervals and differing treatment regimens complicated linking therapy response to TCR clonal burden changes.

Measured with immunoSEQ multiplex PCR; TCRdb has only the in-frame clones, and not every one. The sample consists of under 20,000 clones, roughly 90% of them appearing once. This CDR3 region has 17 residues. Germline values: CDR1 SGHVS, CDR2 FQNEAQ. Trimming took off 1 base at V and 1 base at J, with 16 bases between the two ends. Worth noting for this clone: Antigen specificity is unknown.

The genes are TRBV7-8 and TRBJ1-1, with D perhaps TRBD1 (6 bases). Sequencing was performed on peripheral blood mononuclear cells. The clonotype comes from a man in his 60s with T-cell large granular lymphocyte leukemia. Some clones in this sample may be carry-over from other donors' samples. The CDR3 DNA is TGTGCCAGCAGCTTAGTTTCGGGGGGGCGGAGGAACACTGAAGCTTTCTTT. It encodes CASSLVSGGRRNTEAFF.